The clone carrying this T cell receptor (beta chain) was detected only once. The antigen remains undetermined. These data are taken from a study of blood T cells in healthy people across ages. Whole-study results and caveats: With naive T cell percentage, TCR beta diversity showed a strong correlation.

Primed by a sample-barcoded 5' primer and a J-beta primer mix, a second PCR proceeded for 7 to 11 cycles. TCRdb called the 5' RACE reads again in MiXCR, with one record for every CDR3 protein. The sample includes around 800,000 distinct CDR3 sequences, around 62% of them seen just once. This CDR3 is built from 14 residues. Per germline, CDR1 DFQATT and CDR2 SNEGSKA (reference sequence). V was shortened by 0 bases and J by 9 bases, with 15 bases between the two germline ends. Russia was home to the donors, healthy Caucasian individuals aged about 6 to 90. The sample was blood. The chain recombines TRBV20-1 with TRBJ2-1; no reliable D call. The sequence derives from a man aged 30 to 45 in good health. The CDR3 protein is CSARDPPLGSEQFF. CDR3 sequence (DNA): TGCAGTGCTAGAGATCCACCTCTGGGAAGTGAGCAGTTCTTC.